Following are 20 T cell receptor beta chains from one sample sequenced in a study of T cells in Graves' hyperthyroidism and ophthalmopathy. TCR beta CDR3 regions were amplified from RNA. RT-PCR in the first round (using the HTBI primer set) targeted the TCR CDR3. TCRdb re-called the multiplex PCR reads with MiXCR, one entry per CDR3 protein. This sample yields about 560,000 distinct CDR3 sequences, of which over 15% are seen a single time; 15% to 20% belongs to the top ten. Material: blood. The receptor source for this set is a woman between 18 and 29 years old with Graves' hyperthyroidism.

This clonotype is a singleton in its sample. The V call is TRBV27, the J call TRBJ2-5; 8 bases match TRBD2. V shed 6 bases and J 2 bases; nucleotides not matched to a gene: 14. The CDR3 covers 17 residues. Looked up from germline, CDR1 is MNHEY and CDR2 is SMNVEV (reference sequence). CDR3 nucleotide sequence: TGTGCCAGCAGGCGCGGCGGCGGGGGGCGAAGTCAAGAGACCCAGTACTTC. Its translation is CASRRGGGGRSQETQYF.

This clonotype was seen more than once but under ten times. The rearrangement joins TRBV7-8 to TRBJ2-7; possibly TRBD1 for D (6 bases). There are 12 residues in the CDR3. With 4 bases removed from V and 9 bases from J, the gap between germline ends came to 13 bases. Germline-derived CDR1 and CDR2 are SGHVS and FQNEAQ. CDR3 nucleotide sequence: TGTGCCAGCAGCTCAGGAACAGGGCGGCAGTACTTC. Amino acids: CASSSGTGRQYF.

The chain joins TRBV5-8 to TRBJ2-1, with 7 bases lining up with TRBD1. Germline V gene sequence: CDR1 SGHTS, CDR2 YDEGEE. This CDR3 has 15 residues. The V and J ends lost 3 bases and 6 bases, in that order; junction bases with no gene match: 9. The CDR3 nucleotides read TGTGCCAGCAGCTCGGGACAGTTCTTGTTCAATGAGCAGTTCTTC. Amino acids: CASSSGQFLFNEQFF. Supplemented by reference TRBV5-8 and TRBJ2-1, the full variable domain reads EAGVTQSPTHLIKTRGQQATLRCSPISGHTSVYWYQQALGLGLQFLLWYDEGEERNRGNFPPRFSGRQFPNYSSELNVNALELEDSALYLCASSSGQFLFNEQFFGPGTRLTVL.

As DNA, the CDR3 is TGTGCCAGCAGGGCCGGATCAGGGACCCACGAGCAGTACTTC. It translates to CASRAGSGTHEQYF. The chain has TRBV5-8 and TRBJ2-7; D is tentatively TRBD1 or TRBD2 (5 bases each). The CDR3 has 14 residues. In germline, CDR1 is SGHTS, CDR2 YDEGEE. The germline V and J ends were trimmed by 5 bases and 5 bases, with 17 bases remaining between them.

A few counts support this clonotype. The rearrangement joins TRBV12-5 to TRBJ2-5; tentative D call: TRBD2 (7 bases). Trimming took off 9 bases at V and 4 bases at J, with 15 bases between the two ends. Germline V gives CDR1 LGHNT, CDR2 FRNRAP. This CDR3 comprises 13 residues. CDR3 sequence (DNA): TGTGCTAGCCTTAGGGGGGGTCGAGAGACCCAGTACTTC. Amino acids: CASLRGGRETQYF.

The chain is built from TRBV7-9 and TRBJ2-7, with TRBD2 as a possible D gene (5 bases). Trimming shortened V by 5 bases and J by 2 bases, and 13 bases separated the two germline ends. Germline V gene lookup returns CDR1 SEHNR and CDR2 FQNEAQ (reference sequence). The CDR3 sequence is 14 residues long. CDR3 coding DNA: TGTGCCAGCAGCACACCGGGATCTACCTACGAGCAGTACTTC. Residues: CASSTPGSTYEQYF.

This clonotype was seen many times. The CDR3 region is CASTLLAGSTDTQYF. The CDR3 nucleotides read TGTGCCAGCACCCTTTTAGCGGGGAGCACAGATACGCAGTATTTT. The genes are TRBV12-3 or TRBV12-4 and TRBJ2-3; 8 nucleotides match TRBD2. This CDR3 region has 15 residues. V was pared by 7 bases and J by 0 bases, with 6 bases of the junction left unmatched.

This clonotype was detected many times. The V call is TRBV28, the J call TRBJ2-2; D is perhaps TRBD2 (5 bases). CDR3 length: 16 amino acids. V lost 6 bases and J 4 bases, leaving 18 bases between the germline ends. Germline V gene data show CDR1 as MDHEN and CDR2 as SYDVKM. As DNA, the CDR3 is TGTGCCAGCAGCCCCTGGGCTTTAGGAGGCACCGGGGAGCTGTTTTTT. It translates to CASSPWALGGTGELFF. Full variable domain (missing parts from reference TRBV28 and TRBJ2-2): DVKVTQSSRYLVKRTGEKVFLECVQDMDHENMFWYRQDPGLGLRLIYFSYDVKMKEKGDIPEGYSVSREKKERFSLILESASTNQTSMYLCASSPWALGGTGELFFGEGSRLTVL.

The rearrangement joins TRBV2 to TRBJ2-7, with TRBD2 matching 9 bases. The CDR3 is 15 residues long. Per germline, CDR1 SNHLY and CDR2 FYNNEI. The ends lost 4 bases at V and 1 base at J; junction bases unmatched: 5. CDR3 sequence reads: CASSAWTSVSYEQYF. CDR3 in DNA: TGTGCCAGCAGTGCCTGGACTAGCGTTTCCTACGAGCAGTACTTC.

This rearrangement joins TRBV18 to TRBJ2-4; possibly TRBD1 for D (6 bases). CDR3 length: 14 residues. Trimming pared 0 bases from V and 4 bases from J, leaving 7 bases between. CDR1 KGHSH and CDR2 LQKENI come from the germline V gene. DNA of the CDR3: TGTGCCAGCTCACCACCTGGACAGAAAAACATTCAGTACTTC. Residues: CASSPPGQKNIQYF.

This clonotype was found many times. The chain has TRBV2 and TRBJ2-3; D gene ambiguous. CDR3 length: 13 residues. The ends were cut back, 0 bases at V and 6 bases at J, with 7 bases in the middle. In germline, CDR1 is SNHLY, CDR2 FYNNEI. The CDR3 bases are TGTGCCAGCAGTGAAGCGCTTCCGGATACGCAGTATTTT. It codes for CASSEALPDTQYF.

The chain joins TRBV12-3 or TRBV12-4 to TRBJ1-1; 9 nucleotides line up with TRBD1. The CDR3 loop spans 15 amino acids. Trimming took 5 bases from V and 1 from J; bases not matched to a gene: 5. Here the CDR3 reads CASSHSGQGNTEAFF. The CDR3 DNA is TGTGCCAGCAGTCACTCGGGACAGGGGAACACTGAAGCTTTCTTT.

Regarding this clonotype: A much larger clone sits a single nucleotide away, making a read error possible. In DNA, the CDR3 is TGTGCCAGCAGCTTGGACAGGGGAAATTCAGCCCTCCACTTT. Translating it yields CASSLDRGNSALHF. This sequence joins TRBV5-4 and TRBJ1-6, with TRBD1 matching over 7 bases. The length of the CDR3 is 14 residues. From germline, CDR1 is SGHNT and CDR2 YYREEE (reference sequence).

The gene calls are TRBV19 and TRBJ1-5; 7 bases fit TRBD1. V was pared by 5 bases and J by 2 bases, with 6 bases of the junction left unmatched. CDR3 length equals 15 residues. Germline V CDR1 and CDR2: LNHDA, SQIVND (reference sequence). CDR3 coding DNA: TGTGCCAGTAGTCCAGGGGGACGGGGCAATCAGCCCCAGCATTTT. Translating it yields CASSPGGRGNQPQHF.

This clonotype appeared many times. The chain joins TRBV3-1 to TRBJ2-3; D gene ambiguous. Germline loops: CDR1 LGHDT, CDR2 YNNKEL (reference sequence). With 1 base removed from V and 1 base from J, the gap between germline ends came to 9 bases. The CDR3 is made up of 15 amino acids. CDR3 DNA sequence: TGTGCCAGCAGCCAAGTCTCTACACGCACAGATACGCAGTATTTT. This translates into CASSQVSTRTDTQYF.

This clonotype was counted ten times or more. The chain combines TRBV20-1 with TRBJ2-1; 9 nucleotides line up with TRBD1. Germline loops: CDR1 DFQATT, CDR2 SNEGSKA (reference sequence). This CDR3 is 14 amino acids long. V dropped 6 bases and J dropped 6; count of bases not matched to a gene: 9. For the CDR3, the DNA is TGCAGTGCCAACCGGGACAGGGTGTCCAATGAGCAGTTCTTC. This codes for CSANRDRVSNEQFF.

This clonotype was found many times. This rearrangement joins TRBV7-9 to TRBJ2-7; TRBD2 matches at 7 bases. Losses at the gene ends were 3 bases for V and 3 bases for J; bases not matched to a gene: 2. Germline-derived CDR1 and CDR2 are SEHNR and FQNEAQ (reference sequence). The CDR3 has 13 amino acids. The DNA of the CDR3 is TGTGCCAGCAGCTTTACGGGGGGCTACGAGCAGTACTTC. It codes for CASSFTGGYEQYF.

This chain uses TRBV4-2 with TRBJ2-5; a possible D gene is TRBD2 (5 bases). The CDR3 consists of 14 residues. Germline V lookup: CDR1 LGHNA, CDR2 YNFKEQ. The V gene lost 3 bases and the J gene lost 1 base, with 9 bases spanning the gap. The CDR3 DNA follows: TGTGCCAGCAGCCACGAGGGATCCCAAGAGACCCAGTACTTC. Amino acids: CASSHEGSQETQYF.

This clonotype was picked up many times. The chain links TRBV5-1 to TRBJ2-3, with 7 bases aligning to TRBD1. The J segment lost 6 bases and the V segment lost 0 bases, leaving 7 bases of the junction unmatched. Germline lookup yields CDR1 SGHRS and CDR2 YFSETQ. This CDR3 comprises 15 residues. The CDR3 is CASSLGQGILDTQYF. As DNA, the CDR3 is TGCGCCAGCAGCTTGGGACAGGGTATTCTGGATACGCAGTATTTT.

A remark on this clonotype: A much larger clone differs from this one at a single base, so this may be a read error. The chain couples TRBV12-3 or TRBV12-4 to TRBJ2-3; the D is unclear. TRBJ1-5 explains the end of the DNA better; the J call may be wrong. The CDR3 loop spans 13 amino acids. Written as DNA, the CDR3 is TGTGCCAGCAGTTTGACTACCCCAGATACGCAGCATTTT. It yields the protein CASSLTTPDTQHF.